Listed below are T cell receptor beta chains from one sample, sequenced in a study of T cell changes during pregnancy in multiple sclerosis. The assay was immunoSEQ multiplex PCR, and TCRdb's table has in-frame clones only and misses some. This sample has roughly 40,000 clones, with around 93% found just once. This specimen was CD4+ T cells from peripheral blood mononuclear cells, taken after pregnancy. The source of these receptors is a female donor with multiple sclerosis, enrolled in a pregnancy study. Both conserved end residues are part of each CDR3. Fields, in order: CDR3 DNA, CDR3 protein, clone size, V gene, J gene, D gene. The D gene is left open where the match is weak. Rows may omit the clone size; those that give it use once, few, many or a size class.

TGTGCCAGCAGCGTTTGGGACAGAGACCTCTATGGCTACACCTTC	CASSVWDRDLYGYTF	NA	TRBV9	TRBJ1-2	TRBD1
TGTGCCAGCTCTCTCCGGACAGGCCAAGAGACCCAGTACTTC	CASSLRTGQETQYF	NA	TRBV18	TRBJ2-5	TRBD1
TGCGCCAGCAGCTGGACGGGACAGCCCAATGAAAAACTGTTTTTT	CASSWTGQPNEKLFF	NA	TRBV5-1	TRBJ1-4	TRBD1
TGCGCCAGCAGTGCCGGACAGGGGGGAGGGACCCAGTACTTC	CASSAGQGGGTQYF	NA	TRBV10-2	TRBJ2-5	TRBD1
TGTGCCAGCAGCTTAGTAAAGGGGGCCTTATCTGGGGCCAACGTCCTGACTTTC	CASSLVKGALSGANVLTF	NA	TRBV7-9	TRBJ2-6	TRBD1
TGTGCCAGCAGTTCGGGGATTAGAGCGGTCAAGGGGGACTATGGCTACACCTTC	CASSSGIRAVKGDYGYTF	once	TRBV28	TRBJ1-2	NA
TGCGCCAGCAGCTCGGACAGGGGGAGAGGAGCAGACAAGTCAAACACCATATATTTT	CASSSDRGRGADKSNTIYF	NA	TRBV5-1	TRBJ1-3	TRBD1
TGTGCCATCAGTAACAGGGTTAGCAATCAGCCCCAGCATTTT	CAISNRVSNQPQHF	NA	TRBV19	TRBJ1-5	NA
TGTGCCAGCAGCTTACGCGGCAGGGGGGTCAATCAGCCCCAGCATTTT	CASSLRGRGVNQPQHF	once	TRBV7-8	TRBJ1-5	TRBD1
TGTGCCAGCAGCCAAGGAAGGAGGGAATCCTACAATGAGCAGTTCTTC	CASSQGRRESYNEQFF	NA	TRBV14	TRBJ2-1	NA
TGTGCCAGCAGCTACAGAGATCAGCCCCAGCATTTT	CASSYRDQPQHF	NA	TRBV27	TRBJ1-5	NA
TGTGCCAGCAGTGACAGGGGGCCCCCCTACGAGCAGTACTTC	CASSDRGPPYEQYF	once	TRBV27	TRBJ2-7	TRBD1
TGTGCCAGCTCTCCGGGTTTCACTGAAGCTTTCTTT	CASSPGFTEAFF	NA	TRBV13	TRBJ1-1	NA
TGTGCCAGCAGCTTCACGGGAAGCTTGGCTTTCTTT	CASSFTGSLAFF	NA	TRBV5-6	TRBJ1-1	NA
TGTGCCAGCAGCAGATACAGGGGGCCTAATTCACCCCTCCACTTT	CASSRYRGPNSPLHF	NA	TRBV7-3	TRBJ1-6	TRBD1
TGTGCCAGTAGTATTCGCTATGGCTACACCTTC	CASSIRYGYTF	NA	TRBV19	TRBJ1-2	NA
TGTGCCAGCAGTTTAAACAGAGTTAGCAATCAGCCCCAGCATTTT	CASSLNRVSNQPQHF	once	TRBV28	TRBJ1-5	NA
TGTGCCAGCAGCACGACAGGGGCAGCCCGCGAGAATTACTTC	CASSTTGAARENYF	once	TRBV7-8	TRBJ2-7	TRBD1
TGTGCCAGCAGTGAAACTTCCCGCAGCGTTAACTATGGCTACACCTTC	CASSETSRSVNYGYTF	NA	TRBV2	TRBJ1-2	NA
TGTGCCAGCAGCCCGGGCGGGCCAGGGGCGAGCAATCAGCCCCAGCATTTT	CASSPGGPGASNQPQHF	NA	TRBV5-4	TRBJ1-5	NA